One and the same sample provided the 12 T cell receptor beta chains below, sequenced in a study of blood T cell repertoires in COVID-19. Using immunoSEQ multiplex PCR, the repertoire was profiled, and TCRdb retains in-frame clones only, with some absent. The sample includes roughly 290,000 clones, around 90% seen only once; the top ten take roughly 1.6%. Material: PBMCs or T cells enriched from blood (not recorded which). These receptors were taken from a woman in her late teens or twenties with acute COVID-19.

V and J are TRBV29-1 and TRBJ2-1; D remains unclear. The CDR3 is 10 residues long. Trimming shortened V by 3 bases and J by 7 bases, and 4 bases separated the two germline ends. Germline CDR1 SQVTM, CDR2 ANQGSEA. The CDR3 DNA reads TGCAGCGTTGATATTAATGAGCAGTTCTTC. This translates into CSVDINEQFF.

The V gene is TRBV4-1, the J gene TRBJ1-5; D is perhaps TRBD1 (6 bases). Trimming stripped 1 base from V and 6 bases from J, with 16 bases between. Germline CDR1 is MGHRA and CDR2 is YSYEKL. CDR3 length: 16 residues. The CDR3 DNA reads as TGCGCCAGCAGCCAAGTGCCCAGGGGACGCGGTCAGCCCCAGCATTTT. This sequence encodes CASSQVPRGRGQPQHF.

Here the CDR3 reads CASRPGTGEDTQYF. As DNA, the CDR3 is TGCGCCAGCAGGCCCGGGACAGGGGAAGATACGCAGTATTTT. The V call is TRBV5-1, the J call TRBJ2-3, with TRBD1 identical over 10 bases. Germline lookup yields CDR1 SGHRS and CDR2 YFSETQ. Trimming removed 5 bases from V and 5 bases from J; junction bases left unmatched: 5. The CDR3 is 14 residues long.

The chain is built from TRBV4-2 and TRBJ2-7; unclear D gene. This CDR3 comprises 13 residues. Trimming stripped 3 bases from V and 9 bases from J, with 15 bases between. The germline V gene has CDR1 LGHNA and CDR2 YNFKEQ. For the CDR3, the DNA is TGTGCCAGCAGCCAGGCTGAGGTGCATAGGCAGTACTTC. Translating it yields CASSQAEVHRQYF.

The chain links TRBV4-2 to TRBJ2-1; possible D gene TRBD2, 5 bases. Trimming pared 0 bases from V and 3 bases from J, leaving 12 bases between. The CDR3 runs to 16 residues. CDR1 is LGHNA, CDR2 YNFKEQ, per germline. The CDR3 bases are TGTGCCAGCAGCCAAGACCCGACGGGGAACTACAATGAGCAGTTCTTC. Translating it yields CASSQDPTGNYNEQFF.

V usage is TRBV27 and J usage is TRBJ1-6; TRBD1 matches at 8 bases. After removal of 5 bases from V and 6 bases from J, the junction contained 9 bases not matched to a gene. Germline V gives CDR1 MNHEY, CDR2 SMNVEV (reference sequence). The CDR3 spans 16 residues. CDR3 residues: CASSLTTGGFNSPLHF. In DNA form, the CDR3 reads TGTGCCAGCAGTCTAACCACAGGGGGTTTTAATTCACCCCTCCACTTT.

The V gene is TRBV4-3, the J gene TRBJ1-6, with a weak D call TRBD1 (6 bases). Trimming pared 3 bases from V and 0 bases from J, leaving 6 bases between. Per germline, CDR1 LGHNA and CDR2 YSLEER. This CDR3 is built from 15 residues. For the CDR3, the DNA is TGCGCCAGCAGCCAGGACAGCTCCTATAATTCACCCCTCCACTTT. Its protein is CASSQDSSYNSPLHF.

This chain's CDR3 is CASSYTRSPNNEQFF. CDR3 in DNA: TGTGCCAGCAGTTACACTAGGTCTCCCAACAATGAGCAGTTCTTC. V is TRBV6-5 and J is TRBJ2-1; TRBD2 might be the D (5 bases). The CDR3 has 15 amino acids. Trimming took 2 bases from V and 5 from J, leaving 13 bases between them. Germline CDR1 and CDR2: MNHEY and SVGAGI.

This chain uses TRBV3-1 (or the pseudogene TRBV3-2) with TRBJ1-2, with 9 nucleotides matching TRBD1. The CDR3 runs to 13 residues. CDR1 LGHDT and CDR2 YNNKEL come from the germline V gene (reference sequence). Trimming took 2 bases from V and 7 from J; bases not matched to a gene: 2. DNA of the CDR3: TGTGCCAGCAGCCAAACAGGGGGCGGTGGCTACACCTTC. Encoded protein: CASSQTGGGGYTF.

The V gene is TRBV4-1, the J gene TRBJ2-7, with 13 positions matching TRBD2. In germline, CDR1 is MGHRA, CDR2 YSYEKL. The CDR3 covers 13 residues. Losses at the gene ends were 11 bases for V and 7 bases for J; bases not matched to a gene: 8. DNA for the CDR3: TGCGCCGCTGGGACTAGCGGGACTAGGGAGCAGTACTTC. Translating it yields CAAGTSGTREQYF.

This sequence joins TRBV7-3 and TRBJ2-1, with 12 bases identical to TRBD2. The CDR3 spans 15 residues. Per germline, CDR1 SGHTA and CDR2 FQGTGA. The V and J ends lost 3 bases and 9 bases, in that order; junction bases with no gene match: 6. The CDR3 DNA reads TGTGCCAGCAGCTTCCGACTAGCGGGAGATACTGAGCAGTTCTTC. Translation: CASSFRLAGDTEQFF. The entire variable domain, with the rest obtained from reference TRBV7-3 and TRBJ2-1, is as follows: GAGVSQTPSNKVTEKGKYVELRCDPISGHTALYWYRQSLGQGPEFLIYFQGTGAADDSGLPNDRFFAVRPEGSVSTLKIQRTERGDSAVYLCASSFRLAGDTEQFFGPGTRLTVL.

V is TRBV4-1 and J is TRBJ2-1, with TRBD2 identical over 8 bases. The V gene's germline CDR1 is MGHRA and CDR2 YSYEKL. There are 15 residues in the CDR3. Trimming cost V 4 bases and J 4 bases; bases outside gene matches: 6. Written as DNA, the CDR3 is TGCGCCAGCAGCCTAACTAGCGGAGCATACAATGAGCAGTTCTTC. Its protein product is CASSLTSGAYNEQFF.